This TCR beta chain was recovered during a study of T cells in Graves' hyperthyroidism and ophthalmopathy. Looking at the study overall: Prior to any treatment, at the point of initial diagnosis, peripheral blood was collected. Study observations and caveats: Appearing also in blood were most of the thyroid clonotypes expanded above 0.001.

The trim removed 7 bases at V and 2 bases at J, leaving 9 bases unmatched. The CDR3 contains 15 residues. In germline, CDR1 is DFQATT, CDR2 SNEGSKA (reference sequence). Worth noting for this clonotype: No antigen is known for it.

Active moderate-to-severe ophthalmopathy, Clinical Activity Score at least 3, NOSPECS at least 4, under 3 months' duration. Isolation of PBMCs was performed on 8 to 10 ml fresh peripheral blood. Template material for amplifying TCR beta CDR3 regions consisted of RNA transcripts. The primer set for the first-round RT-PCR of the TCR CDR3 was HTBI. TCRdb used MiXCR to reprocess the multiplex PCR reads, holding one entry per CDR3 protein. Among some 570,000 distinct CDR3 sequences, roughly 18% were seen once, and the ten largest hold approximately 16%. This clonotype originated in a woman aged 18-29 years with Graves' ophthalmopathy. The chain couples TRBV20-1 to TRBJ2-1, with 9 bases that match TRBD1. The sequenced sample was blood. The CDR3: CSVSSGTGPYNEQFF. CDR3 bases: TGCAGTGTCTCCTCCGGGACAGGGCCCTACAATGAGCAGTTCTTC.